What follows are 9 T cell receptor beta chains derived from one specimen sequenced in a study of shared clonotypes between healthy human individuals. CD8 cells classed as naive were CD45RO-negative and positively selected for CCR7, excluding terminally differentiated effector memory CD45RA+ cells. Sequencing used immunoSEQ multiplex PCR; TCRdb keeps in-frame clones, though not all of them. Here the sample spans 2 million to 2.5 million clones, 90% to 95% being singletons. Source material: naive CD8+ T cells from PBMCs. The receptors stem from a man younger than 35 in good health. Some clones in this sample may be carry-over from other donors' samples.

Of note for this clone: At one boundary the junction diverges from the germline segment, which might be a read error. The chain is built from TRBV6-5 and TRBJ1-1; tentatively, D is TRBD1 (6 bases). CDR1 MNHEY and CDR2 SVGAGI come from the germline V gene. The length of the CDR3 is 12 residues. This CDR3 reads CPGGGFRTEAFF. Here the CDR3 DNA reads TGCCCCGGGGGGGGCTTTAGAACTGAAGCTTTCTTT.

V usage is TRBV27 and J usage is TRBJ2-1; D unclear. CDR1 MNHEY and CDR2 SMNVEV come from the germline V gene (reference sequence). Trimming took off 5 bases at V and 4 bases at J, with 6 bases between the two ends. This CDR3 has 12 amino acids. For the CDR3, the DNA is TGTGCCAGCAGTACTAATTACAATGAGCAGTTCTTC. Its protein product is CASSTNYNEQFF.

The CDR3 sequence: CASSYSSSETQYF. CDR3 in DNA: TGTGCCAGCAGTTACTCGTCGTCGGAGACCCAGTACTTC. The chain joins TRBV6-5 to TRBJ2-5; D is unresolved. Germline V gene sequence: CDR1 MNHEY, CDR2 SVGAGI. The V gene lost 0 bases and the J gene lost 5 bases, with 7 bases spanning the gap. The CDR3 runs 13 residues.

Of note for this clone: Other nucleotide sequences in the sample specify the same CDR3. J is TRBJ1-1 and V is TRBV27; 10 bases agree with TRBD1. V was pared by 4 bases and J by 8 bases, with 7 bases of the junction left unmatched. This CDR3 comprises 14 residues. CDR1 is MNHEY and CDR2 is SMNVEV in the germline V gene (reference sequence). CDR3 nucleotide sequence: TGTGCCAGCAGTTCCGGGACAGGGGCAACCGAAGCTTTCTTT. It yields the protein CASSSGTGATEAFF.

The V and J genes are TRBV7-9 and TRBJ1-5; D not resolved. Trimming shortened V by 4 bases and J by 6 bases, and 7 bases separated the two germline ends. The germline CDR1 and CDR2 sequences are SEHNR and FQNEAQ (reference sequence). The CDR3 totals 12 residues. This chain's CDR3 is CASSSDGQPQHF. CDR3 sequence (DNA): TGTGCCAGCAGCTCAGATGGTCAGCCCCAGCATTTT.

The chain carries TRBV11-3 and TRBJ2-5, with 9 bases aligning to TRBD1. Germline V lookup: CDR1 SGHNT, CDR2 YENEEA. After removal of 5 bases from V and 7 bases from J, the junction contained 5 bases not matched to a gene. The CDR3 totals 13 residues. For the CDR3, the DNA is TGTGCCAGCAGCCCGGACAGGGGCGGGACCCAGTACTTC. It is translated as CASSPDRGGTQYF.

The J gene is TRBJ2-1, the V gene TRBV10-3, with 7 bases identical to TRBD1. Germline CDR1 and CDR2: ENHRY and SYGVKD. This CDR3 is 14 amino acids long. V shed 3 bases, J shed 5 bases, and the junction held 4 bases outside the gene matches. DNA for the CDR3: TGTGCCATCAGTGAAAGGGGGACAGACAATGAGCAGTTCTTC. Translated, it gives CAISERGTDNEQFF.

V is TRBV29-1 and J is TRBJ2-1; 8 nucleotides match TRBD2. Germline V gene lookup returns CDR1 SQVTM and CDR2 ANQGSEA. The CDR3 covers 14 residues. Losses at the gene ends were 4 bases for V and 5 bases for J; bases not matched to a gene: 7. In DNA, the CDR3 is TGCAGCGTTGTCGGGAGGGCTGTCGACAATGAGCAGTTCTTC. As protein: CSVVGRAVDNEQFF.

The chain is built from TRBV28 and TRBJ2-1; D gene ambiguous. CDR3 size: 17 residues. Germline CDR1 is MDHEN and CDR2 is SYDVKM. Between the trimmed V and J ends, which lost 3 bases and 8 bases, there was a span of 23 bases. The CDR3 DNA reads TGTGCCAGCAGTTTTTCCGCGGAAAAAGTAGGTGTAGATGAGCAGTTCTTC. This sequence encodes CASSFSAEKVGVDEQFF.